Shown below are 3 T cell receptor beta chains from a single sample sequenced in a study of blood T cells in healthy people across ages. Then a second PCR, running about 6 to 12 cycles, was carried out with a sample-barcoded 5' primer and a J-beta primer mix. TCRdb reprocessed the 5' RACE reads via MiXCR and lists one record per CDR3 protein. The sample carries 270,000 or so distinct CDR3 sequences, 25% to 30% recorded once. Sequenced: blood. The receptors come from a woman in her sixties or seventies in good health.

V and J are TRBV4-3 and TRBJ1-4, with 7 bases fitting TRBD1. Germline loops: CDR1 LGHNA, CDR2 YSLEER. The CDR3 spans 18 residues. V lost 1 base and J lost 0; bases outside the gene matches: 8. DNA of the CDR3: TGCGCCAGCAGCCAAGGGGACAGCTCAGCTACAACTAATGAAAAACTGTTTTTT. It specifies CASSQGDSSATTNEKLFF.

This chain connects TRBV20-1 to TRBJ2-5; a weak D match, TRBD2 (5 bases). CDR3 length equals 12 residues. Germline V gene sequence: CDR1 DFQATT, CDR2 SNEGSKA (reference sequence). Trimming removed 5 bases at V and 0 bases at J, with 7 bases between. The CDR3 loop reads CSAVTNQETQYF. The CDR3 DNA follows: TGCAGTGCTGTGACTAACCAAGAGACCCAGTACTTC.

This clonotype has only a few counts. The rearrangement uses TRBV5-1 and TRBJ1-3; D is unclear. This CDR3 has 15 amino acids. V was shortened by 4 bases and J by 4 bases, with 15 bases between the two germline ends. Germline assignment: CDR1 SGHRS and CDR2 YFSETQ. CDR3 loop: CASSPALAAGNTIYF. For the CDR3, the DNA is TGCGCCAGCAGCCCTGCGCTCGCCGCGGGAAACACCATATATTTT.